Below are 14 T cell receptor beta chains sequenced from a single sample in a study of identical twins. In TCRdb, the 5' RACE reads were re-called with MiXCR into one record per CDR3 protein. The table has some 1,700,000 distinct CDR3 sequences, under 35% seen once; the top ten hold around 0.25%. Input material: cord blood. These receptors were collected from a newborn girl in good health.

This rearrangement joins TRBV27 to TRBJ2-3; D possibly uses TRBD1 or TRBD2 (6 bases each). Trimming stripped 4 bases from V and 4 bases from J, with 18 bases between. In germline, CDR1 is MNHEY, CDR2 SMNVEV (reference sequence). The length of the CDR3 is 16 residues. The CDR3 reads CASSSRSGARADTQYF. CDR3 sequence (DNA): TGTGCCAGCAGTTCGAGATCGGGGGCCAGAGCAGATACGCAGTATTTT.

This clonotype turned up a few times. The rearrangement links TRBV27 to TRBJ2-3; either TRBD1 or TRBD2 may supply D (5 bases each). This CDR3 is 16 amino acids long. The V end was cut by 8 bases, the J end by 0 bases, with 18 bases between. Germline values: CDR1 MNHEY, CDR2 SMNVEV (reference sequence). CDR3 in DNA: TGTGCCAGCTGGCAGGGAGACTTTACTAGCACAGATACGCAGTATTTT. This translates into CASWQGDFTSTDTQYF.

This chain uses TRBV12-3 or TRBV12-4 with TRBJ2-5, with 10 bases aligning to TRBD2. Trimming cost V 6 bases and J 4 bases; bases outside gene matches: 8. The CDR3 covers 15 residues. CDR3 coding DNA: TGTGCCAGCAGCCAGCACTCTAGCGGGGGAGAGACCCAGTACTTC. Translated: CASSQHSSGGETQYF.

In this sample, this clonotype turned up many times. The CDR3 protein is CASSLAGTRNNNEQFF. CDR3 sequence (DNA): TGTGCCAGCAGCTTAGCCGGGACTAGAAACAACAATGAGCAGTTCTTC. The chain links TRBV7-2 to TRBJ2-1; 8 bases map to TRBD2. The CDR3 has 16 residues. V gave up 0 bases and J gave up 5 bases; unmatched junction bases: 6. Germline V CDR1 and CDR2: SGHTA, FQGNSA.

The chain carries TRBV4-2 and TRBJ1-1; D gene uncertain. Germline V CDR1 and CDR2: LGHNA, YNFKEQ. This CDR3 is 16 amino acids long. Trimming shortened V by 4 bases and J by 0 bases, and 15 bases separated the two germline ends. Written as DNA, the CDR3 is TGTGCCAGCAGCCCAACTGTCTCCCTCATGAACACTGAAGCTTTCTTT. The encoded protein is CASSPTVSLMNTEAFF.

V usage is TRBV4-1 and J usage is TRBJ1-5; D remains unclear. Germline lookup yields CDR1 MGHRA and CDR2 YSYEKL. This CDR3 region has 15 residues. Trimming cost V 2 bases and J 1 base, with 9 bases left between them. CDR3 sequence reads: CASSQREASNQPQHF. In nucleotides, the CDR3 is TGCGCCAGCAGCCAAAGGGAAGCGAGCAATCAGCCCCAGCATTTT.

This clonotype was picked up a small number of times. The V call is TRBV5-1, the J call TRBJ2-5; D is possibly TRBD1 (6 bases). From germline, CDR1 is SGHRS and CDR2 YFSETQ. The CDR3 is 17 amino acids. V was trimmed by 3 bases and J by 1 base, leaving 19 bases between them. The CDR3, as DNA: TGCGCCAGCAGCTCTCCAATTCCGGGACAACTCCAAGAGACCCAGTACTTC. Residues: CASSSPIPGQLQETQYF.

This chain joins TRBV7-6 and TRBJ2-1, with 14 bases matching TRBD2. V lost 0 bases and J lost 7; bases outside the gene matches: 5. CDR3 length equals 17 residues. CDR1 and CDR2 (germline): SGHVS, FNYEAQ. Here the CDR3 reads CASSLALGTSGGNEQFF. CDR3 coding DNA: TGTGCCAGCAGCTTAGCATTAGGGACTAGCGGGGGAAATGAGCAGTTCTTC.

The V and J genes are TRBV5-5 and TRBJ2-3; 9 bases agree with TRBD2. Trimming removed 0 bases from V and 4 bases from J; junction bases left unmatched: 6. This CDR3 is 16 amino acids long. The germline CDR1 and CDR2 sequences are SGHKS and YYEKEE (reference sequence). The CDR3 sequence: CASSLVLGLAPDTQYF. The CDR3 DNA follows: TGTGCCAGCAGCTTGGTTTTGGGACTAGCACCAGATACGCAGTATTTT.

V usage is TRBV20-1 and J usage is TRBJ1-4; 8 nucleotides align to TRBD1. J was trimmed by 1 base and V by 2 bases; bases with no gene match: 9. The CDR3 covers 17 residues. In germline, CDR1 is DFQATT, CDR2 SNEGSKA (reference sequence). Here the CDR3 DNA reads TGCAGTGCTAGAAACCCGGGACAGGAAAAAACTAATGAAAAACTGTTTTTT. Translation gives CSARNPGQEKTNEKLFF.

The sample holds a few counts of this clonotype. The chain has TRBV6-5 and TRBJ1-3; D is unclear. Trimming shortened V by 6 bases and J by 0 bases, and 12 bases separated the two germline ends. The CDR3 sequence is 15 residues long. Germline CDR1 and CDR2: MNHEY and SVGAGI. CDR3 sequence: CASRRTASSGNTIYF. The DNA of the CDR3 is TGTGCCAGCAGAAGAACAGCGAGCTCTGGAAACACCATATATTTT.

The chain carries TRBV29-1 and TRBJ2-7; TRBD1 matches at 10 bases. V lost 6 bases and J lost 3; bases outside the gene matches: 8. The V gene's germline CDR1 is SQVTM and CDR2 ANQGSEA. This CDR3 has 14 residues. The CDR3 DNA reads TGCAGCGTAGGGGACAGGGGTCCCGTCTACGAGCAGTACTTC. This sequence encodes CSVGDRGPVYEQYF.

The chain uses TRBV5-1 and TRBJ2-1; 12 bases agree with TRBD2. V lost 2 bases to trimming and J lost 7 bases; unmatched junction nucleotides: 1. The length of the CDR3 is 14 residues. The germline V gene encodes CDR1 SGHRS and CDR2 YFSETQ. DNA for the CDR3: TGCGCCAGCAGCTTCGGACTAGCGGGGAATGAGCAGTTCTTC. Amino acids: CASSFGLAGNEQFF.

The chain carries TRBV10-3 and TRBJ2-7, with TRBD2 matching over 16 bases. CDR3 length: 17 residues. The V and J ends lost 4 bases and 2 bases, in that order; junction bases with no gene match: 5. Germline assignment: CDR1 ENHRY and CDR2 SYGVKD. In DNA form, the CDR3 reads TGTGCCATCAGTGGGGGACTAGCGGGAGGGTACGCCTACGAGCAGTACTTC. It translates to CAISGGLAGGYAYEQYF.